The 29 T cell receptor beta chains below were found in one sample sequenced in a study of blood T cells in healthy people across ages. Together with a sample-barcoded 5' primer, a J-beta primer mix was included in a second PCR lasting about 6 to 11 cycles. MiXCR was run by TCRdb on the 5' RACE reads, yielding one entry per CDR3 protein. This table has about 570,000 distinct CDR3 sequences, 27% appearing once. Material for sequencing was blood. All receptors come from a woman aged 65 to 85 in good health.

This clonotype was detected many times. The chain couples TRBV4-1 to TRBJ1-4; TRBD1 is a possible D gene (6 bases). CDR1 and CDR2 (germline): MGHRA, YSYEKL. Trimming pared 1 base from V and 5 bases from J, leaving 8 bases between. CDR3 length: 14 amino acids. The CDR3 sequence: CASSQVQGNEKLFF. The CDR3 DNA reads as TGCGCCAGCAGCCAAGTACAGGGAAATGAAAAACTGTTTTTT.

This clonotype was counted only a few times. The CDR3 sequence: CASSKSTGNYGYTF. DNA for the CDR3: TGTGCCAGCAGTAAGTCGACAGGGAACTATGGCTACACCTTC. This chain uses TRBV6-2 or TRBV6-3 with TRBJ1-2, with TRBD1 identical over 7 bases. The CDR3 is made up of 14 amino acids. The V and J ends lost 5 bases and 2 bases, in that order; junction bases with no gene match: 5. Germline CDR1 MNHEY, CDR2 SVGEGT.

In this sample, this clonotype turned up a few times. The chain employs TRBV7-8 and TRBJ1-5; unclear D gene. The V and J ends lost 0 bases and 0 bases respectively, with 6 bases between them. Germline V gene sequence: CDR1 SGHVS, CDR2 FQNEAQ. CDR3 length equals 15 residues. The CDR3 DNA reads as TGTGCCAGCAGCTTAGCAGAAAATAGCAATCAGCCCCAGCATTTT. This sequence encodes CASSLAENSNQPQHF.

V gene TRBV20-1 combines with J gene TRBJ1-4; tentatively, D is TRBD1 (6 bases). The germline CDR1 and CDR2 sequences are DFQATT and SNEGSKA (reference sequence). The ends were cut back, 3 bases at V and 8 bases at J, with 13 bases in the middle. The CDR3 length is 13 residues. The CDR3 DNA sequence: TGCAGTGCTAGGGAAGGGGGACGGGAAAAACTGTTTTTT. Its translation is CSAREGGREKLFF.

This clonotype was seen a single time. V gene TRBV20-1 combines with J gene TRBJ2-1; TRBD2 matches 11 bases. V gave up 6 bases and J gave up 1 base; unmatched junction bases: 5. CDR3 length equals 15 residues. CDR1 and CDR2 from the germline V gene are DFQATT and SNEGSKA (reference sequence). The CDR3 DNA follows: TGCAGTGCGTCTACTAGCGGGAGTTCCTACAATGAGCAGTTCTTC. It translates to CSASTSGSSYNEQFF.

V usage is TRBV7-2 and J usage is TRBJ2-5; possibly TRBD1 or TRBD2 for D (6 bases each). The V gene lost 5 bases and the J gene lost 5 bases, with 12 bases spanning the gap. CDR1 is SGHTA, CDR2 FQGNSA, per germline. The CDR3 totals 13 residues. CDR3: CASSTGAGETQYF. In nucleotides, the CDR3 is TGTGCCAGCAGCACGGGGGCCGGGGAGACCCAGTACTTC.

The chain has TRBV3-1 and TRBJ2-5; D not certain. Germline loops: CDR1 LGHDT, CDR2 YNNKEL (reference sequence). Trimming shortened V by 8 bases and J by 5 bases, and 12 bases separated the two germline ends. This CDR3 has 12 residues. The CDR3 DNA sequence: TGTGCCAGCGGTCTACGTGGGGAGACCCAGTACTTC. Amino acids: CASGLRGETQYF.

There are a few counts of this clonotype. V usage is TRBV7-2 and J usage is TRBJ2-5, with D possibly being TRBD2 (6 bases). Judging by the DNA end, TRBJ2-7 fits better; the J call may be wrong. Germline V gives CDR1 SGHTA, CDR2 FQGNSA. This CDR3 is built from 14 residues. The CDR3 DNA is TGTGCCAGCAGCTTATACTGGGGGGACTACGAGCAGTACTTC. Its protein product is CASSLYWGDYEQYF.

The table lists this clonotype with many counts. The CDR3 here is CASSPSRESSYNSPLHF. The CDR3 coding sequence is TGTGCCAGCAGCCCAAGCAGGGAGAGCTCCTATAATTCACCCCTCCACTTT. V is TRBV7-9 and J is TRBJ1-6, with D perhaps matching TRBD1 (5 bases). V was pared by 5 bases and J by 0 bases, with 14 bases between. Germline-derived CDR1 and CDR2 are SEHNR and FQNEAQ (reference sequence). CDR3 length equals 17 residues. Drawing the rest from reference TRBV7-9 and TRBJ1-6, the complete variable domain is DTGVSQNPRHKITKRGQNVTFRCDPISEHNRLYWYRQTLGQGPEFLTYFQNEAQLEKSRLLSDRFSAERPKGSFSTLEIQRTEQGDSAMYLCASSPSRESSYNSPLHFGNGTRLTVT.

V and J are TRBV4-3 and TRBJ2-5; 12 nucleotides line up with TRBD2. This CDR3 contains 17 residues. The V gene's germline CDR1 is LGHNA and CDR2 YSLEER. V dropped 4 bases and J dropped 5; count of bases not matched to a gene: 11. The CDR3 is CASSREPSGGAMETQYF. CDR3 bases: TGCGCCAGCAGCCGAGAACCTAGCGGGGGGGCCATGGAGACCCAGTACTTC.

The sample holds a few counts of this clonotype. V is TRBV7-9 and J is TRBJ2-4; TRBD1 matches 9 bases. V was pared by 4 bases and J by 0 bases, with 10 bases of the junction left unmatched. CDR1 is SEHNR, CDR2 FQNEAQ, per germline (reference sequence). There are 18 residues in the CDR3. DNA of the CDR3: TGTGCCAGCAGCTCGGGACAGGGAGGCGGTGGAGCCAAAAACATTCAGTACTTC. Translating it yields CASSSGQGGGGAKNIQYF.

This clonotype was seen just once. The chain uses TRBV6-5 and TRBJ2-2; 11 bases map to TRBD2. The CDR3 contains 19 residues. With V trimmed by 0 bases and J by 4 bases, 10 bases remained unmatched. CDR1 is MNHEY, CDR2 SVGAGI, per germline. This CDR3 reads CASSYSNLAGGPRTGELFF. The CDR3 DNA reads TGTGCCAGCAGTTACTCGAATCTAGCGGGGGGTCCGCGCACCGGGGAGCTGTTTTTT.

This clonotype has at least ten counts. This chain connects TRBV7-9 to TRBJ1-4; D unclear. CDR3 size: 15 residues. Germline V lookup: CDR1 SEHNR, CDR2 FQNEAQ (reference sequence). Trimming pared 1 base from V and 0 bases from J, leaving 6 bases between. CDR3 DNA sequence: TGTGCCAGCAGCTTAGGCAGTGCAACTAATGAAAAACTGTTTTTT. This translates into CASSLGSATNEKLFF.

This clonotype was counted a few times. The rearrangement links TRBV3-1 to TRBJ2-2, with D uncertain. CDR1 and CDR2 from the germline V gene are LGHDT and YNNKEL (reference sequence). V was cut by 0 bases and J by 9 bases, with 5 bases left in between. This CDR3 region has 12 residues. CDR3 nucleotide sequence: TGTGCCAGCAGCCAAGATACGAGGGAGCTGTTTTTT. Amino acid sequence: CASSQDTRELFF.

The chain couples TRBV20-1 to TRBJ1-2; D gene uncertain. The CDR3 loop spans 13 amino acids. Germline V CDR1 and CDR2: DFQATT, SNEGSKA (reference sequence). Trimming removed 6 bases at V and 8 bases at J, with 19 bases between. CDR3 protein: CSAPVAQVYGYTF. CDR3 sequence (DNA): TGCAGTGCCCCCGTGGCTCAGGTCTACGGCTACACCTTC.

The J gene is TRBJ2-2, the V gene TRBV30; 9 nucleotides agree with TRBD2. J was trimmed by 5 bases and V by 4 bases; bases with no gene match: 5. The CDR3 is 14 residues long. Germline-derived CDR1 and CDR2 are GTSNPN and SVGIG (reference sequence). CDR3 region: CAWIGGGATGELFF. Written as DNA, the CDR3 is TGTGCCTGGATCGGCGGGGGGGCAACCGGGGAGCTGTTTTTT. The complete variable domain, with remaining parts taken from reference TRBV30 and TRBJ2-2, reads SQTIHQWPATLVQPVGSPLSLECTVEGTSNPNLYWYRQAAGRGLQLLFYSVGIGQISSEVPQNLSASRPQDRQFILSSKKLLLSDSGFYLCAWIGGGATGELFFGEGSRLTVL.

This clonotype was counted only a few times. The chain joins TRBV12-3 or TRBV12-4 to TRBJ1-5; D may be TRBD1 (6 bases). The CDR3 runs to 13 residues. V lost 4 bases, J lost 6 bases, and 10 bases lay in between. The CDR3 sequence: CASSYREGQPQHF. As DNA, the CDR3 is TGTGCCAGCAGTTACAGGGAGGGTCAGCCCCAGCATTTT.

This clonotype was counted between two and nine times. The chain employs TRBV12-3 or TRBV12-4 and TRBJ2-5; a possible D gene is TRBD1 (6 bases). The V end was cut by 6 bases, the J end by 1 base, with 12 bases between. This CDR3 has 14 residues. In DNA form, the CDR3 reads TGTGCCAGCAGACCGGGACACCCCCAAGAGACCCAGTACTTC. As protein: CASRPGHPQETQYF.

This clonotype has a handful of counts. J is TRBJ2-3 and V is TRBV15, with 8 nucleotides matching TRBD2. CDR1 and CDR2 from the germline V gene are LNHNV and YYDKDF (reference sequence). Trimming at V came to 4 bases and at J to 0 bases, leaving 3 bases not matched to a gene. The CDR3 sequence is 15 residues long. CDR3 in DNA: TGTGCCACCAGCACAAGCGGGGGAAGCACAGATACGCAGTATTTT. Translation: CATSTSGGSTDTQYF. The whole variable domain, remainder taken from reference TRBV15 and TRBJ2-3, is DAMVIQNPRYQVTQFGKPVTLSCSQTLNHNVMYWYQQKSSQAPKLLFHYYDKDFNNEADTPDNFQSRRPNTSFCFLDIRSPGLGDTAMYLCATSTSGGSTDTQYFGPGTRLTVL.

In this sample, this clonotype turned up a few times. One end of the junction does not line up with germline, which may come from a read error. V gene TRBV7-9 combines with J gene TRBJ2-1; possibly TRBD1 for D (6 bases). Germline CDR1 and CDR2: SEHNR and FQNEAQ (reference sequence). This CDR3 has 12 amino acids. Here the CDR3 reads CASSSGHPEKFF. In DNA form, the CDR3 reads TGTGCCAGCAGCTCGGGACACCCTGAGAAGTTCTTC.

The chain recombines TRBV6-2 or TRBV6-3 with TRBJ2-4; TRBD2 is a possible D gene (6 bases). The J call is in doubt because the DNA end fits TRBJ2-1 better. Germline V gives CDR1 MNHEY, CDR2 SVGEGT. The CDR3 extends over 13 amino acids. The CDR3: CASSGLASGEQFF. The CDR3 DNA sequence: TGTGCCAGCTCGGGACTTGCCTCGGGTGAGCAGTTCTTC.

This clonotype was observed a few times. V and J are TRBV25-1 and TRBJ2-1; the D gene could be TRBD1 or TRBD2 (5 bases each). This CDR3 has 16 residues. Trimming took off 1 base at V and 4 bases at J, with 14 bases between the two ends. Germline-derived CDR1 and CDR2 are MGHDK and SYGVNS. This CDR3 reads CASSELGRGLYNEQFF. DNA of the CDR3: TGTGCCAGCAGTGAATTGGGTCGGGGCCTTTACAATGAGCAGTTCTTC.

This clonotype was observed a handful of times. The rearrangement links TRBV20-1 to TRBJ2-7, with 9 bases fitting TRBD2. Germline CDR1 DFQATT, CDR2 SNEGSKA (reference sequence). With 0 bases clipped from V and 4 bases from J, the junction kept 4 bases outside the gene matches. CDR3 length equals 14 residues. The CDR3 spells CSARDAGGGYEQYF. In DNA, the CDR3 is TGCAGTGCTAGAGACGCGGGGGGGGGATACGAGCAGTACTTC.

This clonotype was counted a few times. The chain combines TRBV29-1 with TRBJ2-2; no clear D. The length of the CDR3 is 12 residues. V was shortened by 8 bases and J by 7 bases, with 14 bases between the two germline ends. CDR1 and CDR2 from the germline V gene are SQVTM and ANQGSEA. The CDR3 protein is CSSSLIDGELFF. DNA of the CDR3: TGCAGCTCCTCCCTAATTGACGGGGAGCTGTTTTTT.

DNA for the CDR3: TGTGCCAGCAGTTTCGAGTACGAGCAGTACTTC. Translating gives CASSFEYEQYF. The rearrangement joins TRBV12-3 or TRBV12-4 to TRBJ2-7; D is ambiguous. The V and J ends lost 3 bases and 4 bases respectively, with 4 bases between them. CDR3 length: 11 residues.

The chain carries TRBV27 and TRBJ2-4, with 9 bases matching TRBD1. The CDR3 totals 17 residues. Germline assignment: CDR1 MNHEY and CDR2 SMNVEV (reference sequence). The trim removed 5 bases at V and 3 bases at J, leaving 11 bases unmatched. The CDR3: CASSLTGTGYDKNIQYF. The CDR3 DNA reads TGTGCCAGCAGTCTCACCGGGACAGGGTACGACAAAAACATTCAGTACTTC.

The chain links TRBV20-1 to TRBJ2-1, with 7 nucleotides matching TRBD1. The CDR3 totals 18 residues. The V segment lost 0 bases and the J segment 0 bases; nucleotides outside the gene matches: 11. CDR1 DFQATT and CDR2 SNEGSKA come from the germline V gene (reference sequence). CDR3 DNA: TGCAGTGCTAGAGATGCCCCTCGGACAGGCCGCTCCTACAATGAGCAGTTCTTC. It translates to CSARDAPRTGRSYNEQFF.

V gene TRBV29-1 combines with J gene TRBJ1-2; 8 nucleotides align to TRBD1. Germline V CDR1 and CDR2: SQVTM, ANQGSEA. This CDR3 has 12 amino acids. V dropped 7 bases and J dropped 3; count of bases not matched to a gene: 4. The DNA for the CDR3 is TGCAGCGCAGGGGGCCGGGACTATGGCTACACCTTC. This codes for CSAGGRDYGYTF.

The CDR3 is CASSDRDEKLFF. CDR3 bases: TGTGCCAGCAGTGATAGGGATGAAAAACTGTTTTTT. V is TRBV2 and J is TRBJ1-4, with D hard to call. V was cut by 3 bases and J by 6 bases, with 5 bases left in between. The CDR3 is made up of 12 amino acids. The germline V gene has CDR1 SNHLY and CDR2 FYNNEI. Variable domain in full (rest from reference TRBV2 and TRBJ1-4): EPEVTQTPSHQVTQMGQEVILRCVPISNHLYFYWYRQILGQKVEFLVSFYNNEISEKSEIFDDQFSVERPDGSNFTLKIRSTKLEDSAMYFCASSDRDEKLFFGSGTQLSVL.